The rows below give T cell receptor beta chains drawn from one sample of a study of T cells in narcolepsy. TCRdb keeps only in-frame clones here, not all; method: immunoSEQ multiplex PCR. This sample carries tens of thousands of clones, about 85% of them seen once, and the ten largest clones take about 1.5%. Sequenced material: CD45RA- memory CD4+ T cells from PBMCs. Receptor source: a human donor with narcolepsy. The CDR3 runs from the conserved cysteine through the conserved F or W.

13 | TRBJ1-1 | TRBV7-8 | CASSLSEGGVAFF
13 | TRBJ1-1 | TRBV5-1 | CASSLAENTEAFF
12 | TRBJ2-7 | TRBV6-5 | CASSYTSYEQYF
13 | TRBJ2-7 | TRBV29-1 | CSVGKGEGYEQYF
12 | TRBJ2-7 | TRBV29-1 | CSVDGQGYEQYF
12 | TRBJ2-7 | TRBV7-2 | CASSSPSYEQYF
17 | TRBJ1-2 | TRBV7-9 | CASSPHQPGSRNYGYTF
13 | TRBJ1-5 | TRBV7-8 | CASSLDRNQPQHF
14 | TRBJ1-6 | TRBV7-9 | CASSLEQYNSPLHF
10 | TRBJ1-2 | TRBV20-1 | CSARDMATSF
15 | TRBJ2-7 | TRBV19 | CASSIDLSKGYEQYF
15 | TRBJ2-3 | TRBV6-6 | CASSGLGANADTQYF
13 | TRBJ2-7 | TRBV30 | CAWRYRDAYEQYF
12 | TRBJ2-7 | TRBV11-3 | CASSLGGHEQYF
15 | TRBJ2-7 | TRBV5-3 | CARSFDNGEPYEQYF
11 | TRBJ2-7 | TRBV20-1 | CSAGQGYEQYF
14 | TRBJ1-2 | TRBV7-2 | CASSAGQAIHGYTF
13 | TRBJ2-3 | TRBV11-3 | CASSLVGVGTQYF
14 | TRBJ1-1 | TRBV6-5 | CASIRGGGNTEAFF
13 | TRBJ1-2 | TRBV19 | CASVGRAGYGYTF
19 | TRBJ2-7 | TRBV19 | CASNPSPGLAGGNSYEQYF
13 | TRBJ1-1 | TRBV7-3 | CASSPGQTLEAFF
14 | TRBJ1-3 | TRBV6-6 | CASTAGLRGNTIYF
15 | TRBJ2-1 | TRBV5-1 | CASSPGDKTYNEQFF
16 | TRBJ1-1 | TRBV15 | CATSRGRGTGDTEAFF
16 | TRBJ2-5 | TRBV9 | CASSVATHGQQETQYF
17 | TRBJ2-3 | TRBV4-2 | CASSPGTSGGDADTQYF
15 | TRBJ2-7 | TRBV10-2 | CASSARTGTAYEQYF
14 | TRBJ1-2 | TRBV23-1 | CASFEGLANYGYTF
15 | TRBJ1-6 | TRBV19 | CASNRDRSYNSPLHF
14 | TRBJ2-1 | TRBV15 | CATSRPQGGNEQFF
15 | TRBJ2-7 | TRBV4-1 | CASSQAGTGAYEQYF
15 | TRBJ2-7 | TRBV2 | CASRTSGGGIYEQYF
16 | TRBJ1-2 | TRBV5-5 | CASSLDSWTGNYGYTF
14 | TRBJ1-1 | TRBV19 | CASSKRPPDTEAFF
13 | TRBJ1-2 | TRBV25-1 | CASTPGTLYGYTF
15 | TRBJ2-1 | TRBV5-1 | CASSLTGSSYNEQFF
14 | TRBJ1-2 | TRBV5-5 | CASSFDPSYYGYTF
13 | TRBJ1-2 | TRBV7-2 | CASSFDRSYGYTF
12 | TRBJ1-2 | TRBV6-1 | CASRVQGYGYTF
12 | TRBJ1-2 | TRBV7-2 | CASSTRFYGYTF
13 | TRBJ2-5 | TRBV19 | CASSPGILETQYF
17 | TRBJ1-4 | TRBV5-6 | CASSLGGRAGPNEKLFF
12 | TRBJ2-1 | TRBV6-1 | CASSPLANEQFF
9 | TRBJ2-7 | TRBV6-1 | CASSDEQYF
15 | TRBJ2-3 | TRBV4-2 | CASSQDPGGTDTQYF
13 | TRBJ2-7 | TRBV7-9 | CASSSDSSYEQYF
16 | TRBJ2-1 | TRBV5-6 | CASSRLAGSTYNEQFF
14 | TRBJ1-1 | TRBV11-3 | CASSLHRGSTEAFF
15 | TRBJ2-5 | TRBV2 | CASREGGPPQETQYF
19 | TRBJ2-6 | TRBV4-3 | CASSQDGQRGGSGANVLTF
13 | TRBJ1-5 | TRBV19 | CASSPGYNQPQHF
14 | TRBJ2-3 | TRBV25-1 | CASSESRLADTQYF
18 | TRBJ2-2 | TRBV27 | CASKRSPLDGRDTGELFF
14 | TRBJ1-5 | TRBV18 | CASSPLGGNQPQHF